This T cell receptor beta chain originates from a study of T-cell reconstitution after alpha-beta-depleted transplantation in children. General study results and limits: At the one-year point after transplant, T-cell counts and TCRbeta diversity were found to come mostly from T cells that had been newly produced.

This clonotype has more than one count but fewer than ten. As yet, its antigen is unknown. V was trimmed by 5 bases and J by 2 bases, leaving 12 bases between them. The CDR3 is made up of 14 amino acids. The germline gives CDR1 SEHNR, CDR2 FQNEAQ (reference sequence). For TCRbeta, the library was prepared with unique molecular identifiers. TCRdb called the PCR reads again in MiXCR, with one record for every CDR3 protein. The repertoire has around 90,000 distinct CDR3 sequences, roughly a sixth of them found once; the top ten carry roughly 21%. This material consisted of PBMCs, mostly from graft donor cells, taken 180 days after TCRalphabeta/CD19-depleted stem cell transplant. The TCR sequence derives from a male patient under 10 years old who had a stem cell transplant for acute lymphoblastic leukemia, so the T cells may come from the graft donor. The chain combines TRBV7-9 with TRBJ2-5; possibly TRBD1 or TRBD2 for D (5 bases each). CDR3 bases: TGTGCCAGCAGCGTCCGGGGCCTACAAGAGACCCAGTACTTC. The encoded protein is CASSVRGLQETQYF.